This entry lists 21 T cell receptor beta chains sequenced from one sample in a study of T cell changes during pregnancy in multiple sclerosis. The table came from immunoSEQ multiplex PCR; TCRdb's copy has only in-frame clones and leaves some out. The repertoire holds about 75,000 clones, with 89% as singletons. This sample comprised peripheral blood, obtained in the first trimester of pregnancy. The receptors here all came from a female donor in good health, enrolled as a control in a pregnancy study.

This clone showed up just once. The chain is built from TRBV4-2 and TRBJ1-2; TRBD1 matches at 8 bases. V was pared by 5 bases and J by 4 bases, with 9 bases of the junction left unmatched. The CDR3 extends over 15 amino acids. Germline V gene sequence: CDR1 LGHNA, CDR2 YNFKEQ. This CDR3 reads CASSAGTGDFYGYTF. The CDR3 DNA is TGTGCCAGCAGCGCCGGGACAGGAGATTTCTATGGCTACACCTTC.

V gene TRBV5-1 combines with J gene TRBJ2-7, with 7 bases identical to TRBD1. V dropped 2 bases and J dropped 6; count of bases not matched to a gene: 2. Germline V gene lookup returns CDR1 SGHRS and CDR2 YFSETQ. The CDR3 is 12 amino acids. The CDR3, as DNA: TGCGCCAGCAGCTTCCCAGGGGGCGAGCAGTACTTC. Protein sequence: CASSFPGGEQYF.

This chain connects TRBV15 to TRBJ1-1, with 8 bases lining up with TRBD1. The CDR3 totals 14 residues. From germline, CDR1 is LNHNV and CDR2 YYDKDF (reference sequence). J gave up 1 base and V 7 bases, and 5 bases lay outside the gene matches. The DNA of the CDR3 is TGTGCCACCAACAGGGGGGGACCGAACACTGAAGCTTTCTTT. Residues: CATNRGGPNTEAFF. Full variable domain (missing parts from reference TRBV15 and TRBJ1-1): DAMVIQNPRYQVTQFGKPVTLSCSQTLNHNVMYWYQQKSSQAPKLLFHYYDKDFNNEADTPDNFQSRRPNTSFCFLDIRSPGLGDTAMYLCATNRGGPNTEAFFGQGTRLTVV.

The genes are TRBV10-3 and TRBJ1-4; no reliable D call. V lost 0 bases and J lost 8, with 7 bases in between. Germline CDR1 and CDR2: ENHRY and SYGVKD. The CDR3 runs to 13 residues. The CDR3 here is CAISESKREKLFF. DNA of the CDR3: TGTGCCATCAGTGAGTCCAAGCGAGAAAAACTGTTTTTT.

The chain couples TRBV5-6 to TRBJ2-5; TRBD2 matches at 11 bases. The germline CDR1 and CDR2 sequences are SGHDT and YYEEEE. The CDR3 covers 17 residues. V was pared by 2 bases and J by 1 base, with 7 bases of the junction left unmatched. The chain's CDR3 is CASSFLAGGGGQETQYF. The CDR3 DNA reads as TGTGCCAGCAGCTTTCTAGCGGGGGGCGGTGGCCAAGAGACCCAGTACTTC.

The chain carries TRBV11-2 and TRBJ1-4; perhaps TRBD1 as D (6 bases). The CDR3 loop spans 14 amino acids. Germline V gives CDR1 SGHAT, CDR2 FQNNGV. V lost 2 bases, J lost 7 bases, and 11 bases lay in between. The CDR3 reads CASSLLAGVEKLFF. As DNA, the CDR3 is TGTGCCAGCAGCTTACTGGCAGGGGTTGAAAAACTGTTTTTT.

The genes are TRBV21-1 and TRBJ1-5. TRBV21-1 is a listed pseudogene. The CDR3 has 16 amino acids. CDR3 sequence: CASSRGISNGNQPQHF. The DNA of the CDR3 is TGTGCCAGCAGCAGAGGAATTAGTAACGGCAATCAGCCCCAGCATTTT.

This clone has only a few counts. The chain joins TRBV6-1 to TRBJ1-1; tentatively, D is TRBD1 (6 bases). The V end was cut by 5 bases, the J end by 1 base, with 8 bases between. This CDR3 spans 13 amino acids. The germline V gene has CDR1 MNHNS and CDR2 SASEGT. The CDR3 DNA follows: TGTGCCAGCAGTCGGACAGCGAACACTGAAGCTTTCTTT. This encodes CASSRTANTEAFF.

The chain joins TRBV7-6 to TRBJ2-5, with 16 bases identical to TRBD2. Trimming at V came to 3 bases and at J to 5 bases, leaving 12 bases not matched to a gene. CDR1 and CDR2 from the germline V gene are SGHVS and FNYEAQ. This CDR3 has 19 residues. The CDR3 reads CASSFAGTSGGVLGETQYF. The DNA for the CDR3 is TGTGCCAGCAGCTTCGCCGGGACTAGCGGGGGGGTCTTGGGTGAGACCCAGTACTTC.

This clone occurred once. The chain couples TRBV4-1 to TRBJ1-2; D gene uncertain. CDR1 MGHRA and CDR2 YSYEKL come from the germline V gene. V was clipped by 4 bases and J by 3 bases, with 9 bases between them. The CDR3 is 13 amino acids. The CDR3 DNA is TGCGCCAGCAGCCCGACGGCGGACTATGGCTACACCTTC. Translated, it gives CASSPTADYGYTF.

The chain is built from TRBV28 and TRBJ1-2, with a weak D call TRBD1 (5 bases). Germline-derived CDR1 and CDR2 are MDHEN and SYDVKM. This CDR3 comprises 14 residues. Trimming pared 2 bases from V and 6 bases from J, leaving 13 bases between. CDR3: CASSLKPAGNGYTF. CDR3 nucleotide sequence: TGTGCCAGCAGTTTAAAGCCGGCAGGGAATGGCTACACCTTC.

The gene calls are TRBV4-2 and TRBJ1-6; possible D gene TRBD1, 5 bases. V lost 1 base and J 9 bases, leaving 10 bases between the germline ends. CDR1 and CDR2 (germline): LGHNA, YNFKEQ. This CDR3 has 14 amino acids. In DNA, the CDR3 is TGTGCCAGCAGCCAAGTGGGGCTTAGTTCACCCCTCCACTTT. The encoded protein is CASSQVGLSSPLHF.

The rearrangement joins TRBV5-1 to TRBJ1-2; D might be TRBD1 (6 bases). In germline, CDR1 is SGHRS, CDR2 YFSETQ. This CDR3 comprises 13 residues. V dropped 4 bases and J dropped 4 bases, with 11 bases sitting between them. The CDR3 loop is CASSADSSYGYTF. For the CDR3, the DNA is TGCGCCAGCAGCGCGGACAGTAGCTATGGCTACACCTTC. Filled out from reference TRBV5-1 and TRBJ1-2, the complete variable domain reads KAGVTQTPRYLIKTRGQQVTLSCSPISGHRSVSWYQQTPGQGLQFLFEYFSETQRNKGNFPGRFSGRQFSNSRSEMNVSTLELGDSALYLCASSADSSYGYTFGSGTRLTVV.

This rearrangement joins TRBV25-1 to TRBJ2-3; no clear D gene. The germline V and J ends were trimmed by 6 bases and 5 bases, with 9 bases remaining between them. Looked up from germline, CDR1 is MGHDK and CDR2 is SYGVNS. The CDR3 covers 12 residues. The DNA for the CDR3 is TGTGCCAGCAGCTCAGGAATAGATACGCAGTATTTT. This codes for CASSSGIDTQYF.

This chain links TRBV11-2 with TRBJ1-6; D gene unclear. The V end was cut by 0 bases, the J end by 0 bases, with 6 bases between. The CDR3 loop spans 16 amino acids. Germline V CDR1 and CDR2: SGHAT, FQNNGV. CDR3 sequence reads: CASSLDTGSYNSPLHF. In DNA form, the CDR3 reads TGTGCCAGCAGCTTAGATACGGGCTCCTATAATTCACCCCTCCACTTT.

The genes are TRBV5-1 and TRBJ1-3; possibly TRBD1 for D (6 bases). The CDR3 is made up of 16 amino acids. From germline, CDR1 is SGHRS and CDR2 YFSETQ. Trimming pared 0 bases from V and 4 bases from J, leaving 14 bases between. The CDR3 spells CASSLVAGARGNTIYF. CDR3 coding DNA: TGCGCCAGCAGCTTGGTAGCAGGGGCGCGGGGAAACACCATATATTTT.

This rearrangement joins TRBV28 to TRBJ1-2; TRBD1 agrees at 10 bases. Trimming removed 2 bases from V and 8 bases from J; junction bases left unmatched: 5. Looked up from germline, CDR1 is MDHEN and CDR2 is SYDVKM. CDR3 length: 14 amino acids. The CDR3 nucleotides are TGTGCCAGCAGTTTAGGACAGGGGGTGGTCGGCTACACCTTC. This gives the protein CASSLGQGVVGYTF.

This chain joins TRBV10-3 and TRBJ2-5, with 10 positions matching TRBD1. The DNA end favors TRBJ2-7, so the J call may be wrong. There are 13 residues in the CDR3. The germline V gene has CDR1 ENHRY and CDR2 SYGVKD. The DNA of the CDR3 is TGTGCCATCAGTGACGGGACAGGGGTCGAGCAGTACTTC. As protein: CAISDGTGVEQYF.

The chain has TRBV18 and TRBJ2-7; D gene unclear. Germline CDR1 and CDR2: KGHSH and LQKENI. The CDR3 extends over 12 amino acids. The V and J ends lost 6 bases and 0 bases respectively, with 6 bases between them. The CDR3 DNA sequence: TGTGCCAGCTCCCCCAGCTCCTACGAGCAGTACTTC. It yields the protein CASSPSSYEQYF.

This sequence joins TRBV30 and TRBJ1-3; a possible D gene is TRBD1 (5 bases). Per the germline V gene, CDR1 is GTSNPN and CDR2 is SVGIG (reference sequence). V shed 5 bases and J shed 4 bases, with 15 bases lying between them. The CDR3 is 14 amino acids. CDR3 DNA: TGTGCCTGGTCTAGGGGTTCCAGAGGAAACACCATATATTTT. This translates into CAWSRGSRGNTIYF.

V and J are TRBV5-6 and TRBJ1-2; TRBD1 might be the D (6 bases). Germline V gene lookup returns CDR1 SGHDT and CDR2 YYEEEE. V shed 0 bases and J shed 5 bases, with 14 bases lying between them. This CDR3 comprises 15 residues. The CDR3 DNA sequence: TGTGCCAGCAGCTTGGTCAGGGGAGGGAGTTATGGCTACACCTTC. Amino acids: CASSLVRGGSYGYTF. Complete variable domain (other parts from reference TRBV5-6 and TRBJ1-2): DAGVTQSPTHLIKTRGQQVTLRCSPKSGHDTVSWYQQALGQGPQFIFQYYEEEERQRGNFPDRFSGHQFPNYSSELNVNALLLGDSALYLCASSLVRGGSYGYTFGSGTRLTVV.